This T cell receptor beta chain was obtained from a study of CD8 T cells in ankylosing spondylitis. Study results and limitations: A number of the motif variants had already been described in reactive arthritis synovial fluid and blood.

MiXCR, run by TCRdb on the 5' RACE reads, gives a single entry per CDR3 protein. The table includes some 240,000 distinct CDR3 sequences, 15% to 20% detected once. CDR1 and CDR2 (germline): SGHAT, FQNNGV. V lost 2 bases and J 2 bases, leaving 16 bases between the germline ends. The CDR3 extends over 18 amino acids. This clonotype was observed a handful of times. Its antigen remains unidentified. The receptor's source is a male donor with ankylosing spondylitis or in good health (not recorded which). Sequencing input: blood, either unsorted or a sorted T cell fraction (not recorded which). The V and J genes are TRBV11-2 and TRBJ2-6, with TRBD1 as a possible D gene (6 bases). The CDR3 reads CASSLRIRTETGANVLTF. The CDR3 DNA reads as TGTGCCAGCAGCTTAAGGATAAGGACAGAAACTGGGGCCAACGTCCTGACTTTC.